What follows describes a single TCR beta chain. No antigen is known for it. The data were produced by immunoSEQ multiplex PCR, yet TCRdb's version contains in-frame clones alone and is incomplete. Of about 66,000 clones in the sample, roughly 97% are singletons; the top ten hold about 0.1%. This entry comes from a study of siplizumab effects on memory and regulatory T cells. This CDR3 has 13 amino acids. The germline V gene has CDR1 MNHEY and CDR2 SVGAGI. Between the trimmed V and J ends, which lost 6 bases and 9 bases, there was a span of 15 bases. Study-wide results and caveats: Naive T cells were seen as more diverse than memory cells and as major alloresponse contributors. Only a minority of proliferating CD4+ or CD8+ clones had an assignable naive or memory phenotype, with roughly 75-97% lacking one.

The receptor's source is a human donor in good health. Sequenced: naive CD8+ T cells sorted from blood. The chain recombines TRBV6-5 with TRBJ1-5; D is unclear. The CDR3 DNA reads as TGTGCCAGCAGCTTTAAGAGGATCGGGCCCCAGCATTTT. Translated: CASSFKRIGPQHF.